This T cell receptor (beta chain) was identified during a study of graft-versus-host responses after intestinal transplantation. Study-level information: Among the recipients, all got anti-thymocyte globulin induction and then tacrolimus and steroids for roughly three years.

On this clone itself: What it recognizes is unknown.

Repertoires were generated with immunoSEQ multiplex PCR, while TCRdb's copy carries only in-frame clones and drops some. Of 60,000 to 65,000 clones in the sample, 90% are singletons; the top ten hold about 1.8%. The TCR was taken from a human donor who was the organ donor for an intestinal transplant. The material was unstimulated CD8+ T cells sorted from spleen or lymph node cells, obtained before transplant.

The CDR3 here is CASSVEQDNTGELFF. The CDR3 coding sequence is TGTGCCAGCAGCGTCGAACAGGATAACACCGGGGAGCTGTTTTTT. The chain couples TRBV9 to TRBJ2-2; D may be TRBD1 (5 bases). Germline V lookup: CDR1 SGDLS, CDR2 YYNGEE. This CDR3 spans 15 amino acids. With 2 bases removed from V and 2 bases from J, the gap between germline ends came to 10 bases.